These T cell receptor beta chains were read from a single sample in a study of blood T cells in healthy people across ages. Each CDR3 protein is one row after TCRdb ran MiXCR on the 5' RACE reads. Among roughly 790,000 distinct CDR3 sequences listed, about 42% were seen once. The sample was blood. The receptors here all came from a woman aged 60 to 75 in good health. Each CDR3 is given with its conserved first and last residue. Fields, in order: J gene, V gene, D gene, clone size, CDR3 DNA, CDR3 protein. D genes are given only for firm matches. Not every row has a clone size; where given, it reads once, few, many or a size class.

j_call: TRBJ2-1; v_call: TRBV7-9; d_call: TRBD2; clone_size: .; cdr3_nt: TGTGCCAGCAGCTCAACCCTAGCGGGGGGCCTGCATGAGCAGTTCTTC; cdr3_aa: CASSSTLAGGLHEQFF
j_call: TRBJ2-4; v_call: TRBV6-7; d_call: .; clone_size: .; cdr3_nt: TGTGCCAGCAGACACCGTATTCACAGGGATACGGCCAAAAACATTCAGTACTTC; cdr3_aa: CASRHRIHRDTAKNIQYF
j_call: TRBJ1-2; v_call: TRBV30; d_call: .; clone_size: .; cdr3_nt: TGTGCCTGGAGTGTACGGTGGGGCTACACCTTC; cdr3_aa: CAWSVRWGYTF
j_call: TRBJ2-3; v_call: TRBV27; d_call: .; clone_size: .; cdr3_nt: TGTGCCAGCAGTTTGTACGGGCAGTATAGCACAGATACGCAGTATTTT; cdr3_aa: CASSLYGQYSTDTQYF
j_call: TRBJ2-1; v_call: TRBV2; d_call: .; clone_size: .; cdr3_nt: TGTGCCAGCAGGGACAGCGAGACCTGCAATGAGCAGTTCTTC; cdr3_aa: CASRDSETCNEQFF
j_call: TRBJ1-1; v_call: TRBV20-1; d_call: .; clone_size: .; cdr3_nt: TGCAGTGCACCAAGCCAAGTGAGCGGTGAAGCTTTCTTT; cdr3_aa: CSAPSQVSGEAFF
j_call: TRBJ2-3; v_call: TRBV7-3; d_call: TRBD1; clone_size: .; cdr3_nt: TGTGCCAGCAGTCTTAGGGGACAGGGAAGGACAGATACGCAGTATTTT; cdr3_aa: CASSLRGQGRTDTQYF
j_call: TRBJ2-3; v_call: TRBV4-2; d_call: TRBD2; clone_size: .; cdr3_nt: TGTGCCAGCAGCCAAGGAAGCCTAGCGGGGGAGATGGATACGCAGTATTTT; cdr3_aa: CASSQGSLAGEMDTQYF
j_call: TRBJ2-5; v_call: TRBV20-1; d_call: TRBD2; clone_size: few; cdr3_nt: TGCAGTGCTAGAGATCTAGCGGGAGGTTGGAATGAGCAGTACTTC; cdr3_aa: CSARDLAGGWNEQYF
j_call: TRBJ1-4; v_call: TRBV6-5; d_call: .; clone_size: .; cdr3_nt: TGTGCCAGCAGTTACTCCGAGACCGGGAATGAAAAACTGTTTTTT; cdr3_aa: CASSYSETGNEKLFF
j_call: TRBJ2-7; v_call: TRBV7-9; d_call: .; clone_size: few; cdr3_nt: TGTGCCAGCAGCTCATCGACCGCAGAGCAGTACTTC; cdr3_aa: CASSSSTAEQYF
j_call: TRBJ2-7; v_call: TRBV9; d_call: .; clone_size: .; cdr3_nt: TGTGCCAGCAGCGTAGGTCCTAGCAGCTTTTCCCATGAGCAGTACTTC; cdr3_aa: CASSVGPSSFSHEQYF
j_call: TRBJ2-7; v_call: TRBV24-1; d_call: .; clone_size: .; cdr3_nt: TGTGCCACCGGCGGCCCAAGCTCCTACGAGCAGTACTTC; cdr3_aa: CATGGPSSYEQYF
j_call: TRBJ2-7; v_call: TRBV20-1; d_call: TRBD2; clone_size: few; cdr3_nt: TGCAGTGCCAATCTAGCGGGGGGCGCCTACGAGCAGTACTTC; cdr3_aa: CSANLAGGAYEQYF
j_call: TRBJ2-5; v_call: TRBV25-1; d_call: TRBD2; clone_size: .; cdr3_nt: TGTGCCAGCAGTGGGGGACTAGCGGGGCTGGAGACCCAGTACTTC; cdr3_aa: CASSGGLAGLETQYF
j_call: TRBJ2-1; v_call: TRBV7-8; d_call: TRBD2; clone_size: .; cdr3_nt: TGTGCCAGCAGCTCAAGCGGGCTAGCGGGTGAGCAGTTCTTC; cdr3_aa: CASSSSGLAGEQFF
j_call: TRBJ2-1; v_call: TRBV5-1; d_call: TRBD2; clone_size: .; cdr3_nt: TGCGCCAGCAGCTCTGGACTAGCGAGCTCCTACAATGAGCAGTTCTTC; cdr3_aa: CASSSGLASSYNEQFF
j_call: TRBJ2-1; v_call: TRBV12-3/TRBV12-4; d_call: .; clone_size: few; cdr3_nt: TGTGCCAGCAGTTTAATAGCGTTTGAGCAGTTCTTC; cdr3_aa: CASSLIAFEQFF
j_call: TRBJ2-1; v_call: TRBV10-3; d_call: TRBD1; clone_size: .; cdr3_nt: TGTGCCATCAGTGACAGGGACAGGGGTAATGAGCAGTTCTTC; cdr3_aa: CAISDRDRGNEQFF
j_call: TRBJ1-1; v_call: TRBV20-1; d_call: .; clone_size: .; cdr3_nt: TGCAGTGCTAGCGTCCCAGGGCGGAACACTGAAGCTTTCTTT; cdr3_aa: CSASVPGRNTEAFF
j_call: TRBJ2-7; v_call: TRBV6-5; d_call: TRBD1; clone_size: once; cdr3_nt: TGTGCCAGCAGTTTTACCGGGACAGGGACATACGAGCAGTACTTC; cdr3_aa: CASSFTGTGTYEQYF
j_call: TRBJ2-7; v_call: TRBV27; d_call: TRBD2; clone_size: .; cdr3_nt: TGTGCCAGCAGTTTGGAGGGAGGGTCTCGCTCCTACAATGAGCAGTACTTC; cdr3_aa: CASSLEGGSRSYNEQYF
j_call: TRBJ2-5; v_call: TRBV4-2; d_call: TRBD2; clone_size: .; cdr3_nt: TGTGCCAGCAGCCAAGAAGCGGGAGGGCCAGGAGAGACCCAGTACTTC; cdr3_aa: CASSQEAGGPGETQYF
j_call: TRBJ1-4; v_call: TRBV18; d_call: .; clone_size: few; cdr3_nt: TGTGCCAGCTCACCATTCAGGGACACTAATGAAAAACTGTTTTTT; cdr3_aa: CASSPFRDTNEKLFF
j_call: TRBJ2-3; v_call: TRBV7-3; d_call: TRBD1; clone_size: .; cdr3_nt: TGTGCCAGCAGCCCGGCAGGGGGCGGGGCAGATACGCAGTATTTT; cdr3_aa: CASSPAGGGADTQYF
j_call: TRBJ2-5; v_call: TRBV10-3; d_call: .; clone_size: many; cdr3_nt: TGTGCCATCAGTGTGGGGCAGGGCCAAGAGACCCAGTACTTC; cdr3_aa: CAISVGQGQETQYF
j_call: TRBJ2-7; v_call: TRBV6-5; d_call: TRBD1; clone_size: many; cdr3_nt: TGTGCCAGCATCCTGTGGTTGGGACAGGGGGCGTACGAGCAGTACTTC; cdr3_aa: CASILWLGQGAYEQYF
j_call: TRBJ2-1; v_call: TRBV18; d_call: .; clone_size: .; cdr3_nt: TGTGCCAGCTCACCACGGCGGGAGCAGTTCTTC; cdr3_aa: CASSPRREQFF
j_call: TRBJ2-3; v_call: TRBV7-2; d_call: .; clone_size: .; cdr3_nt: TGTGCCAGCAGCTTAGTTCGACAGGACCCTAGCACAGATACGCAGTATTTT; cdr3_aa: CASSLVRQDPSTDTQYF
j_call: TRBJ2-3; v_call: TRBV10-3; d_call: TRBD1; clone_size: few; cdr3_nt: TGTGCCATCAGCGGGACAGGGGGCACAGATACGCAGTATTTT; cdr3_aa: CAISGTGGTDTQYF
j_call: TRBJ2-3; v_call: TRBV15; d_call: .; clone_size: .; cdr3_nt: TGTGCCACCAGCATCTACAGGGATGTTACGCAGTATTTT; cdr3_aa: CATSIYRDVTQYF
j_call: TRBJ2-7; v_call: TRBV6-5; d_call: .; clone_size: few; cdr3_nt: TGTGCCAGCAGTTTGCGGACAGCCTACAATGAGCAGTACTTC; cdr3_aa: CASSLRTAYNEQYF
j_call: TRBJ2-7; v_call: TRBV6-2/TRBV6-3; d_call: TRBD1; clone_size: .; cdr3_nt: TGTGCCAGTAGGACAGGGCCCTACGAGCAGTACTTC; cdr3_aa: CASRTGPYEQYF
j_call: TRBJ2-7; v_call: TRBV4-1; d_call: TRBD1; clone_size: few; cdr3_nt: TGCGCCAGCAGCCGAGCCCGAACAGGGGTTCCATTCGAGCAGTACTTC; cdr3_aa: CASSRARTGVPFEQYF
j_call: TRBJ1-1; v_call: TRBV5-8; d_call: .; clone_size: .; cdr3_nt: TGTGCCAGCAGCTGGGGGGAGAGGCAAATGCGGAACACTGAAGCTTTCTTT; cdr3_aa: CASSWGERQMRNTEAFF
j_call: TRBJ1-6; v_call: TRBV24-1; d_call: .; clone_size: few; cdr3_nt: TGTGCCACCAGTGATCGCTTTGCAGAGTATAATTCACCCCTCCACTTT; cdr3_aa: CATSDRFAEYNSPLHF
j_call: TRBJ1-2; v_call: TRBV20-1; d_call: .; clone_size: .; cdr3_nt: TGCAGTGCGAACCCTAGGGGGGCGGCACTCGGCTACACCTTC; cdr3_aa: CSANPRGAALGYTF
j_call: TRBJ2-3; v_call: TRBV11-2; d_call: TRBD2; clone_size: few; cdr3_nt: TGTGCCAGCAGCCGCCGGGCGGGGGGGAGCACAGATACGCAGTATTTT; cdr3_aa: CASSRRAGGSTDTQYF
j_call: TRBJ1-5; v_call: TRBV20-1; d_call: .; clone_size: once; cdr3_nt: TGCAGTGCTAGGAGGACAGATAGCAATCAGCCCCAGCATTTT; cdr3_aa: CSARRTDSNQPQHF
j_call: TRBJ2-7; v_call: TRBV18; d_call: TRBD1; clone_size: few; cdr3_nt: TGTGCCAGCTCACTCCGGACAGGGGTGGAGTACGAGCAGTACTTC; cdr3_aa: CASSLRTGVEYEQYF
j_call: TRBJ2-3; v_call: TRBV24-1; d_call: .; clone_size: few; cdr3_nt: TGTGCCACCAGTGGCTCGGGACGAGGGGTCTCAGATACGCAGTATTTT; cdr3_aa: CATSGSGRGVSDTQYF
j_call: TRBJ2-1; v_call: TRBV7-2; d_call: .; clone_size: few; cdr3_nt: TGTGCCAGCAGCTTTCGATTGAACCTTGACTACAATGAGCAGTTCTTC; cdr3_aa: CASSFRLNLDYNEQFF
j_call: TRBJ2-1; v_call: TRBV5-1; d_call: .; clone_size: many; cdr3_nt: TGCGCCAGCAGCCCGGGACCCGAGGGAACGTACAATGAGCAGTTCTTC; cdr3_aa: CASSPGPEGTYNEQFF